The 15 T cell receptor beta chains given below trace back to one sample, sequenced in a study of radiation and T cells in renal cell carcinoma. Time point here: blood 4 weeks post-SBRT, at nephrectomy. The treatment here: 15 Gy SBRT to primary tumor, nephrectomy 4 weeks later. Some clones are missing from TCRdb's copy, which holds only in-frame ones; the method was immunoSEQ multiplex PCR. The table has around 170,000 clones, around 90% seen once. Sequencing used blood, obtained from a patient whose treatment included radiotherapy and nephrectomy. These receptors were taken from a woman aged 45-59 years with renal cell carcinoma.

As DNA, the CDR3 is TGTGCCAGCAGCTTAATTGCACAGCCGAATTCACCCCTCCACTTT. Encoded protein: CASSLIAQPNSPLHF. The rearrangement links TRBV7-3 to TRBJ1-6; D remains unclear. The CDR3 covers 15 residues. Germline assignment: CDR1 SGHTA and CDR2 FQGTGA. Trimming removed 1 base from V and 7 bases from J, with 11 bases in between.

The chain is built from TRBV7-2 and TRBJ2-1; 11 bases align to TRBD1. Germline CDR1 and CDR2: SGHTA and FQGNSA. This CDR3 is 16 amino acids long. With 5 bases clipped from V and 1 base from J, the junction kept 4 bases outside the gene matches. This chain's CDR3 is CASSTGDRGSYNEQFF. DNA for the CDR3: TGTGCCAGCAGCACCGGGGACAGGGGGTCCTACAATGAGCAGTTCTTC.

J is TRBJ1-6 and V is TRBV9; D is perhaps TRBD1 (5 bases). The CDR3 extends over 16 amino acids. Per the germline V gene, CDR1 is SGDLS and CDR2 is YYNGEE. Trimming removed 5 bases at V and 6 bases at J, with 18 bases between. The CDR3, as DNA: TGTGCCAGCAGTCACGCGGTTGGGGGATCTAATTCACCCCTCCACTTT. Encoded protein: CASSHAVGGSNSPLHF.

This sequence joins TRBV7-2 and TRBJ2-5; TRBD2 agrees at 7 bases. J gave up 1 base and V 2 bases, and 4 bases lay outside the gene matches. The length of the CDR3 is 15 residues. Germline CDR1 reads SGHTA; CDR2 reads FQGNSA. Written as DNA, the CDR3 is TGTGCCAGCAGCTTACAGACTAGCCCCCAAGAGACCCAGTACTTC. It yields the protein CASSLQTSPQETQYF.

The chain couples TRBV6-5 to TRBJ2-3; 9 nucleotides match TRBD1. The CDR3 sequence is 15 residues long. The germline CDR1 and CDR2 sequences are MNHEY and SVGAGI. After removal of 2 bases from V and 3 bases from J, the junction contained 3 bases not matched to a gene. The DNA of the CDR3 is TGTGCCAGCAGTTACACGGGACAGGGTACAGATACGCAGTATTTT. It specifies CASSYTGQGTDTQYF.

The rearrangement joins TRBV5-6 to TRBJ1-2; D not resolved. The V end was cut by 5 bases, the J end by 9 bases, with 11 bases between. The length of the CDR3 is 11 residues. Germline V gene data show CDR1 as SGHDT and CDR2 as YYEEEE. Here the CDR3 DNA reads TGTGCCAGCAGGGGAGCGAGAAGCTACACCTTC. It encodes CASRGARSYTF.

The chain carries TRBV28 and TRBJ2-1, with 14 bases lining up with TRBD2. Germline V gene data show CDR1 as MDHEN and CDR2 as SYDVKM. The CDR3 runs 15 residues. Trimming took 7 bases from V and 9 from J; bases not matched to a gene: 8. CDR3 DNA sequence: TGTGCCAGCAACTATAGACTAGCGGGGGGGAGTGAGCAGTTCTTC. It specifies CASNYRLAGGSEQFF. Full variable domain (remainder filled in from reference TRBV28 and TRBJ2-1): DVKVTQSSRYLVKRTGEKVFLECVQDMDHENMFWYRQDPGLGLRLIYFSYDVKMKEKGDIPEGYSVSREKKERFSLILESASTNQTSMYLCASNYRLAGGSEQFFGPGTRLTVL.

The rearrangement links TRBV29-1 to TRBJ1-1; 8 bases align to TRBD1. The V segment lost 4 bases and the J segment 5 bases; nucleotides outside the gene matches: 9. Germline CDR1 and CDR2: SQVTM and ANQGSEA. This CDR3 has 14 amino acids. The CDR3 nucleotides are TGCAGCGTTGTCCTAAGACAGGGGAGGACTGAAGCTTTCTTT. Encoded protein: CSVVLRQGRTEAFF. Full variable domain (rest looked up from reference TRBV29-1 and TRBJ1-1): SAVISQKPSRDICQRGTSLTIQCQVDSQVTMMFWYRQQPGQSLTLIATANQGSEATYESGFVIDKFPISRPNLTFSTLTVSNMSPEDSSIYLCSVVLRQGRTEAFFGQGTRLTVV.

The chain recombines TRBV14 with TRBJ1-1, with D perhaps matching TRBD1 (5 bases). The CDR3 is 18 residues long. The germline V gene has CDR1 SGHDN and CDR2 FVKESK. V lost 0 bases, J lost 4 bases, and 21 bases lay in between. In DNA, the CDR3 is TGTGCCAGCAGCCAAGATCTAATTGGGGCGAGGGGTGGCACTGAAGCTTTCTTT. This translates into CASSQDLIGARGGTEAFF.

This chain connects TRBV4-2 to TRBJ1-1; maybe TRBD1 (5 bases). Trimming took 4 bases from V and 6 from J, leaving 9 bases between them. Germline assignment: CDR1 LGHNA and CDR2 YNFKEQ. The CDR3 is 12 residues long. The CDR3 reads CASSLAGPEAFF. DNA for the CDR3: TGTGCCAGCAGCCTAGCGGGACCTGAAGCTTTCTTT.

This clone was seen once. J is TRBJ1-3 and V is TRBV7-2; D ambiguous. The CDR3 runs 17 residues. In germline, CDR1 is SGHTA, CDR2 FQGNSA. The V gene lost 1 base and the J gene lost 0 bases, with 13 bases spanning the gap. The CDR3 sequence is CASSLEVVRSSGNTIYF. The CDR3 DNA reads as TGTGCCAGCAGCTTAGAAGTGGTTAGAAGCTCTGGAAACACCATATATTTT.

The chain has TRBV18 and TRBJ1-2; D gene uncertain. Germline lookup yields CDR1 KGHSH and CDR2 LQKENI. The CDR3 length is 13 residues. Deletions cut 8 bases from V and 5 bases from J, with 15 bases between. CDR3 loop: CASATTGEYGYTF. The DNA of the CDR3 is TGTGCCAGCGCCACCACGGGAGAATATGGCTACACCTTC.

The gene calls are TRBV27 and TRBJ2-1; D might be TRBD1 or TRBD2, each matching 5 bases. The V gene's germline CDR1 is MNHEY and CDR2 SMNVEV (reference sequence). The CDR3 is made up of 19 amino acids. V was shortened by 0 bases and J by 5 bases, with 23 bases between the two germline ends. CDR3 sequence: CASSLSVGRARGVNNEQFF. The CDR3 nucleotides read TGTGCCAGCAGTTTATCGGTCGGTCGTGCTAGAGGGGTGAACAATGAGCAGTTCTTC.

This chain joins TRBV28 and TRBJ2-7; the match to TRBD1 covers 9 bases. Germline V gives CDR1 MDHEN, CDR2 SYDVKM. V gave up 6 bases and J gave up 7 bases; unmatched junction bases: 7. This CDR3 comprises 13 residues. CDR3 nucleotide sequence: TGTGCCAGCAGGAGGGACAGGGCCCTTGAGCAGTACTTC. Its translation is CASRRDRALEQYF.

This chain joins TRBV11-2 and TRBJ2-7, with D tentatively TRBD2 (6 bases). The germline CDR1 and CDR2 sequences are SGHAT and FQNNGV. V was shortened by 5 bases and J by 0 bases, with 11 bases between the two germline ends. The CDR3 consists of 14 residues. Written as DNA, the CDR3 is TGTGCCAGCAGCCTCGGGGGTTCCTCCTACGAGCAGTACTTC. The encoded protein is CASSLGGSSYEQYF.